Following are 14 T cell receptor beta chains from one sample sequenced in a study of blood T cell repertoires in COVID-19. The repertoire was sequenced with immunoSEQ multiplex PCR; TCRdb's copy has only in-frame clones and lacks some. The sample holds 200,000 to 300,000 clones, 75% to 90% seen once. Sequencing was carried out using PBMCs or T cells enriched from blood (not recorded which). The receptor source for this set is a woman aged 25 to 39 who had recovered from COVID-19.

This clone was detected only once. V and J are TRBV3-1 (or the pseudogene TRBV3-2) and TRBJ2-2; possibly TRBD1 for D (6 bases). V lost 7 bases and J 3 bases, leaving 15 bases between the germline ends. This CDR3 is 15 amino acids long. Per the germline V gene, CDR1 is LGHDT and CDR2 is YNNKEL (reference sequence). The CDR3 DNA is TGTGCCAGCACGCCGATCCCAGGGGACACCGGGGAGCTGTTTTTT. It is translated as CASTPIPGDTGELFF.

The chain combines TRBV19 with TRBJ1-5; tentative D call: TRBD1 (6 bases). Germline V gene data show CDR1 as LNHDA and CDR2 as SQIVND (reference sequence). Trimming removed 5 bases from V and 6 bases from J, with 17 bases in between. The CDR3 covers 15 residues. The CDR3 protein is CASSLGGLSSQPQHF. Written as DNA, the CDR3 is TGTGCCAGTAGTTTGGGGGGGCTTAGTAGTCAGCCCCAGCATTTT.

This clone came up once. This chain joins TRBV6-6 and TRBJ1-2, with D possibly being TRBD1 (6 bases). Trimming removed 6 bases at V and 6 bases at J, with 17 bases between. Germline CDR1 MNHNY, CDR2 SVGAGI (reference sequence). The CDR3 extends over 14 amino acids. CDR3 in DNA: TGTGCCAGCAGCGTAGAGTCAGGGGTTAATGGCTACACCTTC. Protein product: CASSVESGVNGYTF.

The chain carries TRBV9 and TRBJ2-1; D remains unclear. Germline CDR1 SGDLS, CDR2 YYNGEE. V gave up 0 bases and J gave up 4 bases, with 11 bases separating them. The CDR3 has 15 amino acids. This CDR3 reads CASSVEASAYNEQFF. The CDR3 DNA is TGTGCCAGCAGCGTAGAGGCCAGCGCTTACAATGAGCAGTTCTTC.

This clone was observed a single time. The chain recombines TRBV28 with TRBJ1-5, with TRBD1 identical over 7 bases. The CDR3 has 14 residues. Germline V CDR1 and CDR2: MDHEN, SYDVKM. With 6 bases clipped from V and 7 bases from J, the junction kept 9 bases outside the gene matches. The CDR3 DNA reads TGTGCCAGCAGCCCGGGACAGCTAAAGCAGCCCCAGCATTTT. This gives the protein CASSPGQLKQPQHF.

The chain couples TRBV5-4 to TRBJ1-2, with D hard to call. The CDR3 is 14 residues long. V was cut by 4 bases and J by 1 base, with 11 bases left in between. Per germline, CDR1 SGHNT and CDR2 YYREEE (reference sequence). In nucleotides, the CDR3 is TGTGCCAGCAGCCCGGTGGGCTATAACTATGGCTACACCTTC. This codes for CASSPVGYNYGYTF. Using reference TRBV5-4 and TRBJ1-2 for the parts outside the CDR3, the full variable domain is ETGVTQSPTHLIKTRGQQVTLRCSSQSGHNTVSWYQQALGQGPQFIFQYYREEENGRGNFPPRFSGLQFPNYSSELNVNALELDDSALYLCASSPVGYNYGYTFGSGTRLTVV.

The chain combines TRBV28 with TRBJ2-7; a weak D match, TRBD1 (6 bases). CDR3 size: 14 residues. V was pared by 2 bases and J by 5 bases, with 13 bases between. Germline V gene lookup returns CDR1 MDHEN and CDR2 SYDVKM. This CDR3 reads CASSLQGGVDEQYF. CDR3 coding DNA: TGTGCCAGCAGTTTACAAGGGGGTGTTGACGAGCAGTACTTC.

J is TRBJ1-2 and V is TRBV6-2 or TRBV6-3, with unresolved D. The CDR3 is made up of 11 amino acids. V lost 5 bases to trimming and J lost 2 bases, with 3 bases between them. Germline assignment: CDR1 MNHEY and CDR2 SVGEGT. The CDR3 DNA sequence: TGTGCCAGCAGTCCAAACTATGGCTACACCTTC. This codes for CASSPNYGYTF.

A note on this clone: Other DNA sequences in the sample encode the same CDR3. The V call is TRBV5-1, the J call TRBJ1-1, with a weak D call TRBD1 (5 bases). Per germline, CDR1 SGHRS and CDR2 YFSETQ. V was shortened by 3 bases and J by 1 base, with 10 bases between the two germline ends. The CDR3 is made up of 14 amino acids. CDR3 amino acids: CASSSGTGNTEAFF. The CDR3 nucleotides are TGCGCCAGCAGCTCCGGTACAGGGAACACTGAAGCTTTCTTT.

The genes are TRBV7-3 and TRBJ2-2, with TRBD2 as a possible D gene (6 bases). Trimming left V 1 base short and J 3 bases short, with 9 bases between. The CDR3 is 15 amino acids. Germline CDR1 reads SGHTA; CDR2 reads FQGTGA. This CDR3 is CASSLKREDTGELFF. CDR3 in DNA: TGTGCCAGCAGCTTAAAGAGGGAGGACACCGGGGAGCTGTTTTTT.

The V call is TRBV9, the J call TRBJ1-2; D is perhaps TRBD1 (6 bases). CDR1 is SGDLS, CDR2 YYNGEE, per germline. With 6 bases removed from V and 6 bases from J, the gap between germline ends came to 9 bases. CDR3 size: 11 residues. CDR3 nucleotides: TGTGCCAGCAAACAGGGCAATGGCTACACCTTC. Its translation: CASKQGNGYTF. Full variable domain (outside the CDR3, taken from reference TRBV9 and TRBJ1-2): DSGVTQTPKHLITATGQRVTLRCSPRSGDLSVYWYQQSLDQGLQFLIQYYNGEERAKGNILERFSAQQFPDLHSELNLSSLELGDSALYFCASKQGNGYTFGSGTRLTVV.

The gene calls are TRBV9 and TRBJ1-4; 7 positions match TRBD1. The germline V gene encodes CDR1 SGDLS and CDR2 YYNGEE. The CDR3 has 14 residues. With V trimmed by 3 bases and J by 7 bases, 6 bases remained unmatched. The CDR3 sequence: CASSGGQPAEKLFF. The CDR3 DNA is TGTGCCAGCAGCGGGGGACAGCCAGCTGAAAAACTGTTTTTT.

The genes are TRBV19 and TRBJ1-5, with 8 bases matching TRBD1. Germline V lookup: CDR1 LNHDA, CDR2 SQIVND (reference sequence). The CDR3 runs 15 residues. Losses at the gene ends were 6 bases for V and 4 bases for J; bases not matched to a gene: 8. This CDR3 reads CASSQTGGPNQPQHF. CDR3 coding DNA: TGTGCCAGTAGCCAAACAGGGGGGCCGAATCAGCCCCAGCATTTT.

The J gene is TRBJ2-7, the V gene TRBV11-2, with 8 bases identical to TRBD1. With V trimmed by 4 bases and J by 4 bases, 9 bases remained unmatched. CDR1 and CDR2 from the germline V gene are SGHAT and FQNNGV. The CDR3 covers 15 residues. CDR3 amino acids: CASSSGQGTLYEQYF. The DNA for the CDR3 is TGTGCCAGCAGCTCCGGACAGGGAACACTGTACGAGCAGTACTTC.